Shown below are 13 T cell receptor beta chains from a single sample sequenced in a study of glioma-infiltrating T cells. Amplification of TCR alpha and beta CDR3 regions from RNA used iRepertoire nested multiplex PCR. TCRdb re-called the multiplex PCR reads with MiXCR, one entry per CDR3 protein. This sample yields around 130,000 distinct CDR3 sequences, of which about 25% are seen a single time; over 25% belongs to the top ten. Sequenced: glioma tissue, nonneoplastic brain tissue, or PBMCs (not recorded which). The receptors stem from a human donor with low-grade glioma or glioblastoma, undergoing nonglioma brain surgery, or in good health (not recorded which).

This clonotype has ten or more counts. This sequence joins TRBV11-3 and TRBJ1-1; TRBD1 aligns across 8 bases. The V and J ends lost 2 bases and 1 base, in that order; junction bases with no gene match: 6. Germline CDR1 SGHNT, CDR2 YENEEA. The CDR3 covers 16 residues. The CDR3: CASSLQGQGANTEAFF. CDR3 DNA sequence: TGTGCCAGCAGCTTACAGGGGCAGGGGGCGAACACTGAAGCTTTCTTT.

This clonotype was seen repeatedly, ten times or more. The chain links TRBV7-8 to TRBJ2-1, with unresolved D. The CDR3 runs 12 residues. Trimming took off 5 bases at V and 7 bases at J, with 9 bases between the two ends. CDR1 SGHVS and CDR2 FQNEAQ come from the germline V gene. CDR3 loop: CASSPLENEQFF. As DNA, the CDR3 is TGTGCCAGCAGCCCCCTTGAGAATGAGCAGTTCTTC.

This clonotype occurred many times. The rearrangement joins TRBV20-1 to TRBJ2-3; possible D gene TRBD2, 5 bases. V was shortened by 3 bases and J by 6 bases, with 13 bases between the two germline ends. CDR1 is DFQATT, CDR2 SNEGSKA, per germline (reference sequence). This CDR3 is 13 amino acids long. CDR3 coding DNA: TGCAGTGCTAGGATTAGCGAACGGGATACGCAGTATTTT. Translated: CSARISERDTQYF.

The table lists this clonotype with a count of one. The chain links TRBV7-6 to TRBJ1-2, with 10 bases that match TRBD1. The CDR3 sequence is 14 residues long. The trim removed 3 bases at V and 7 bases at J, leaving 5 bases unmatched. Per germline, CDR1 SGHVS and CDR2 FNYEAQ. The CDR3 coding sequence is TGTGCCAGCAGCTTGACAGGGGGCGCGATTGGCTACACCTTC. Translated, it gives CASSLTGGAIGYTF.

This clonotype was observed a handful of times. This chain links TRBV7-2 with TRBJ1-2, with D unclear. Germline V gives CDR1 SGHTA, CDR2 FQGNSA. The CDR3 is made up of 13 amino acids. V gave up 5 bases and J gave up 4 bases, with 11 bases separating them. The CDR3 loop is CASSRTNSYGYTF. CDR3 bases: TGTGCCAGCAGCCGGACCAATAGCTATGGCTACACCTTC.

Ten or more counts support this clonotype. The CDR3 nucleotides are TGTGCCAGCAGGGGACAGGGGGCTGGAGACACTGAAGCTTTCTTT. Translated, it gives CASRGQGAGDTEAFF. The rearrangement uses TRBV6-1 and TRBJ1-1, with 12 nucleotides matching TRBD1. With V trimmed by 6 bases and J by 3 bases, 5 bases remained unmatched. The germline V gene has CDR1 MNHNS and CDR2 SASEGT. There are 15 residues in the CDR3.

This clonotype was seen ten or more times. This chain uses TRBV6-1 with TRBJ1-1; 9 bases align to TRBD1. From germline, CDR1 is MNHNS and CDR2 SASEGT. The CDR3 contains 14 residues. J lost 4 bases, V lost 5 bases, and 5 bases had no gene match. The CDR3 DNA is TGTGCCAGCAGTACAGGGGGCAGGGGCACTGAAGCTTTCTTT. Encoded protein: CASSTGGRGTEAFF.

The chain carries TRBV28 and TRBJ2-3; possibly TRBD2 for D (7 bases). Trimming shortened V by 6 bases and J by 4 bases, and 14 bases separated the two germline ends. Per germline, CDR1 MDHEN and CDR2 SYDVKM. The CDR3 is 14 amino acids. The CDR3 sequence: CASSWGRGSDTQYF. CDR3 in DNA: TGTGCCAGCAGCTGGGGGAGGGGGTCAGATACGCAGTATTTT. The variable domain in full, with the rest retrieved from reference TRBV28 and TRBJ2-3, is DVKVTQSSRYLVKRTGEKVFLECVQDMDHENMFWYRQDPGLGLRLIYFSYDVKMKEKGDIPEGYSVSREKKERFSLILESASTNQTSMYLCASSWGRGSDTQYFGPGTRLTVL.

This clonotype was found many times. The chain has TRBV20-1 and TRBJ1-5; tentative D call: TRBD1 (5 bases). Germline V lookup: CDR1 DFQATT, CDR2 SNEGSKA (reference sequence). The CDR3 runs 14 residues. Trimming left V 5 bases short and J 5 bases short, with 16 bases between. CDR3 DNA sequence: TGCAGTGCTTCCGTGGGGGGATCCTATCAGCCCCAGCATTTT. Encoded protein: CSASVGGSYQPQHF.

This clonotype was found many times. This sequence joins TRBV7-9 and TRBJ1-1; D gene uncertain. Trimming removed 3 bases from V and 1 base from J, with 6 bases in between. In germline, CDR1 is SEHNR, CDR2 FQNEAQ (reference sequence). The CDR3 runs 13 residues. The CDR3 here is CASSFNPNTEAFF. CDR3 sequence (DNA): TGTGCCAGCAGCTTCAACCCGAACACTGAAGCTTTCTTT.

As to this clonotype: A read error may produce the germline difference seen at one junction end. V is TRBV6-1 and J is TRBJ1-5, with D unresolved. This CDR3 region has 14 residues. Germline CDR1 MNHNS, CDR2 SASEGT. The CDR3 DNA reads TGTGCCGGCAGTCTCTCCCCTGGCAATCAGCCCCAGCATTTT. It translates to CAGSLSPGNQPQHF.

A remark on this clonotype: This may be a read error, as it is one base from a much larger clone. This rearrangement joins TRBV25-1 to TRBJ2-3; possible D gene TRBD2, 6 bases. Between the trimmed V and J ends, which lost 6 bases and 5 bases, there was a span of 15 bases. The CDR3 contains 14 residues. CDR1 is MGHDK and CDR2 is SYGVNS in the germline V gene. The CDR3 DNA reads TGTGCCAGCAGGTACAGCGGGCGGGGAGATACGCAGTATTTT. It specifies CASRYSGRGDTQYF.

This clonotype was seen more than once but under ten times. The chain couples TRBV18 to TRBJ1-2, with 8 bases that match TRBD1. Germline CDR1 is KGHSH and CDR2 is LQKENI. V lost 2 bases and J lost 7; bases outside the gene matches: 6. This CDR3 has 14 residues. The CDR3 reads CASSPAGGRFGYTF. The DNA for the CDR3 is TGTGCCAGCTCACCAGCAGGGGGCCGTTTTGGCTACACCTTC.